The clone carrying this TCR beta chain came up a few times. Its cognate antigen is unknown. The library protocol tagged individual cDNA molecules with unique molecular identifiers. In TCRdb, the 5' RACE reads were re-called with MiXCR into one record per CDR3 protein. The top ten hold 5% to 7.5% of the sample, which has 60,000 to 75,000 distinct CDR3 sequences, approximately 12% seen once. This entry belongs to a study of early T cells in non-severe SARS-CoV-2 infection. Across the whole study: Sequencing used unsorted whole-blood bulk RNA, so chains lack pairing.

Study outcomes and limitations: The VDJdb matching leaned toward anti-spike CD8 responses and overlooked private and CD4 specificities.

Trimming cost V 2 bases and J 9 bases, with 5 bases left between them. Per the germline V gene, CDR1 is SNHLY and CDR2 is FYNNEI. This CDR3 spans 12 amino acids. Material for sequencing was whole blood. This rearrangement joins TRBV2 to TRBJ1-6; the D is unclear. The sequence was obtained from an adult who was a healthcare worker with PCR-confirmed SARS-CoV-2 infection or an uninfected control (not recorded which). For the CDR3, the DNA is TGTGCCAGCAGTGAACTCTTTTCACCCCTCCACTTT. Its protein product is CASSELFSPLHF.